This TCR beta chain emerged from a study of control samples from healthy donors and cancer patients. The repertoire was sequenced with immunoSEQ multiplex PCR; TCRdb's copy has only in-frame clones and lacks some. This table holds about 76,000 clones, about nine tenths found once. V lost 0 bases to trimming and J lost 4 bases, with 15 bases between them. From germline, CDR1 is MNHEY and CDR2 SVGAGI. The CDR3 is 16 amino acids. The sequencing sample was made of PBMCs. This chain uses TRBV6-5 with TRBJ1-1; D gene unclear. This sequence originates from a woman aged 45 to 65 with colorectal cancer. CDR3 residues: CASSYSSEGLGTEAFF. In nucleotides, the CDR3 is TGTGCCAGCAGTTACTCGTCTGAAGGGTTGGGCACTGAAGCTTTCTTT.